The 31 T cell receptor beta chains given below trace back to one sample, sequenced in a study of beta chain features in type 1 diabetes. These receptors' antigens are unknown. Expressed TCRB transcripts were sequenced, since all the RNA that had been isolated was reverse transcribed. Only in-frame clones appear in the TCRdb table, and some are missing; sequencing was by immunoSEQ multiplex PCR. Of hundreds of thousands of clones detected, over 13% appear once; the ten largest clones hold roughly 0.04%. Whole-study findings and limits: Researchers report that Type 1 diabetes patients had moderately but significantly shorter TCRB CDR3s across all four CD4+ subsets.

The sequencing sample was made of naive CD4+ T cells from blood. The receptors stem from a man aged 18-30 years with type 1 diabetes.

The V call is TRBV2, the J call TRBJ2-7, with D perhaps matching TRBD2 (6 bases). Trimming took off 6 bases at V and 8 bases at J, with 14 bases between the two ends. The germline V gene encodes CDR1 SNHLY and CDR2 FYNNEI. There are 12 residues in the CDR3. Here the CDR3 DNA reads TGTGCCAGCAGAGAGAATGGGGGGAAGCAGTACTTC. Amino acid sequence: CASRENGGKQYF.

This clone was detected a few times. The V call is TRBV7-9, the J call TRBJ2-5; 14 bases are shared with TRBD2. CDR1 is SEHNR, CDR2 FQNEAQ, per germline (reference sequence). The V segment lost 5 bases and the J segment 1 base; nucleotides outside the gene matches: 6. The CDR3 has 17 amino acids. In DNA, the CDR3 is TGTGCCAGCAGCCAACGACTAGCGGGAGGGCCCCAAGAGACCCAGTACTTC. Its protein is CASSQRLAGGPQETQYF.

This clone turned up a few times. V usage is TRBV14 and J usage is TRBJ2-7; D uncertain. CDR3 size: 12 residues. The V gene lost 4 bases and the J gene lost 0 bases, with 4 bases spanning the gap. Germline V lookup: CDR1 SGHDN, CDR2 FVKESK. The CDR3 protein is CASSLSSYEQYF. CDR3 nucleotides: TGTGCCAGCAGCCTAAGCTCCTACGAGCAGTACTTC. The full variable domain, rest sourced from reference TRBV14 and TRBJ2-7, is EAGVTQFPSHSVIEKGQTVTLRCDPISGHDNLYWYRRVMGKEIKFLLHFVKESKQDESGMPNNRFLAERTGGTYSTLKVQPAELEDSGVYFCASSLSSYEQYFGPGTRLTVT.

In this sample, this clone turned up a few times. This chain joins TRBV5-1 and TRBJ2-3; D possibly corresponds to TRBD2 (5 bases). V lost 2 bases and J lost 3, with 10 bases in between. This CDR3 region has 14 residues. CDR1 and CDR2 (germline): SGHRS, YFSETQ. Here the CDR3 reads CASSFEGLTDTQYF. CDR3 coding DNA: TGCGCCAGCAGCTTTGAGGGCCTGACAGATACGCAGTATTTT.

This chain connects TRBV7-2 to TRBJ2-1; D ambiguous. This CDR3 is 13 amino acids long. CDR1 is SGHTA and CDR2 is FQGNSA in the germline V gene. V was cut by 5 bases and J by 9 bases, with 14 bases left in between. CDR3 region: CASSPSPTFEQFF. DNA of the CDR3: TGTGCCAGCAGCCCCTCCCCCACCTTTGAGCAGTTCTTC.

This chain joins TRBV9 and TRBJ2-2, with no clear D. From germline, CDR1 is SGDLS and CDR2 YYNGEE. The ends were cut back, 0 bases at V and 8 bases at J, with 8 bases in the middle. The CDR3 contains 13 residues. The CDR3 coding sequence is TGTGCCAGCAGCGTAGGCCAGTTAGGGGAGCTGTTTTTT. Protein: CASSVGQLGELFF.

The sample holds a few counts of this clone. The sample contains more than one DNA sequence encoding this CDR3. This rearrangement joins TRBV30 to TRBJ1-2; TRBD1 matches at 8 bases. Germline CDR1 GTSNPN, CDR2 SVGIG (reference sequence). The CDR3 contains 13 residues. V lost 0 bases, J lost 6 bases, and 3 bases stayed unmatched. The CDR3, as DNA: TGTGCCTGGAGTGTACCCAGGGGGCATGGCTACACCTTC. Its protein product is CAWSVPRGHGYTF.

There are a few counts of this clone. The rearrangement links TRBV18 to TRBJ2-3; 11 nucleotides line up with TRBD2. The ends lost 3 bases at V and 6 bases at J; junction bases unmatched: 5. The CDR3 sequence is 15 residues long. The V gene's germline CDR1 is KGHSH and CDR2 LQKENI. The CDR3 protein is CASSPGTSGSDTQYF. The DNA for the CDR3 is TGTGCCAGCTCACCCGGGACTAGCGGATCCGATACGCAGTATTTT. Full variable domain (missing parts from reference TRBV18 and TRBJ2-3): NAGVMQNPRHLVRRRGQEARLRCSPMKGHSHVYWYRQLPEEGLKFMVYLQKENIIDESGMPKERFSAEFPKEGPSILRIQQVVRGDSAAYFCASSPGTSGSDTQYFGPGTRLTVL.

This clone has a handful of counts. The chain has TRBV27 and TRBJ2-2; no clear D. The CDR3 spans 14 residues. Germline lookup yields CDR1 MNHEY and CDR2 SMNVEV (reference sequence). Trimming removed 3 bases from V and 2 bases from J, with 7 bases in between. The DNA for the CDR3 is TGTGCCAGCAGTTTTTACTATAACACCGGGGAGCTGTTTTTT. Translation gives CASSFYYNTGELFF.

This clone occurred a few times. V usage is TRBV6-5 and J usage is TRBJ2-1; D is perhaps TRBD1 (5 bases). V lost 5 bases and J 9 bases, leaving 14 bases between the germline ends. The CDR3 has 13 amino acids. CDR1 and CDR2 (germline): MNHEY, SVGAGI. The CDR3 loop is CASSQYLRGEQFF. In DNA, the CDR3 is TGTGCCAGCAGTCAATACTTAAGGGGTGAGCAGTTCTTC.

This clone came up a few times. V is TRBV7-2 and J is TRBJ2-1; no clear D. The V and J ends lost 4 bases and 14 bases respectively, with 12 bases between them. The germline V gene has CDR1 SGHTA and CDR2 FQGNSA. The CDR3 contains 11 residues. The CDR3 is CASSSGPPEFF. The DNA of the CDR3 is TGTGCCAGCAGCTCCGGACCCCCGGAGTTCTTC.

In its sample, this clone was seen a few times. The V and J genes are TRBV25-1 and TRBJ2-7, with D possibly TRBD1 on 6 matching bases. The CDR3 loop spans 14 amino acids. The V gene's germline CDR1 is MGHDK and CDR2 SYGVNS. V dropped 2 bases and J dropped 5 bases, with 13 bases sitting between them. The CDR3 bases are TGTGCCAGCAGTGAAGGTGTGGGGGCTGACGAGCAGTACTTC. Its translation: CASSEGVGADEQYF.

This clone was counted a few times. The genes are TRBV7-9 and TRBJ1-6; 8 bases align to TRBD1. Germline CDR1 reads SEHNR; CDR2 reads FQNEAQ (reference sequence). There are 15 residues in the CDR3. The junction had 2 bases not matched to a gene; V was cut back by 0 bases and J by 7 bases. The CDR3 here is CASSLAQGANSPLHF. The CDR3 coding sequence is TGTGCCAGCAGCTTAGCGCAGGGGGCGAATTCACCCCTCCACTTT.

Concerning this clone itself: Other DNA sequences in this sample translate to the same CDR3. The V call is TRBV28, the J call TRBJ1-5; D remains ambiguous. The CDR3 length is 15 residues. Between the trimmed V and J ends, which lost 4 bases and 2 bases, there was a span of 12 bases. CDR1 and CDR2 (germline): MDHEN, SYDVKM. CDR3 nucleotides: TGTGCCAGCAGTTCCGGGTCGGGAGGCAATCAGCCCCAGCATTTT. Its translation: CASSSGSGGNQPQHF.

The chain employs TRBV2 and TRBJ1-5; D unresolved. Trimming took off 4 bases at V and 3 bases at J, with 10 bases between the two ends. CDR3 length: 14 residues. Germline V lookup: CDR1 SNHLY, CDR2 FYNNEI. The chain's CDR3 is CASSGGEFNQPQHF. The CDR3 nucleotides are TGTGCCAGCAGTGGCGGCGAATTCAATCAGCCCCAGCATTTT.

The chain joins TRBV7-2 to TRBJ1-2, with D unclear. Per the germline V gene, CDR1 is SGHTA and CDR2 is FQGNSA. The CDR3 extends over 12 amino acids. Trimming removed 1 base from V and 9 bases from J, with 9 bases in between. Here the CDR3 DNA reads TGTGCCAGCAGCTTAGGGAGGGCCAGCTACACCTTC. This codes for CASSLGRASYTF.

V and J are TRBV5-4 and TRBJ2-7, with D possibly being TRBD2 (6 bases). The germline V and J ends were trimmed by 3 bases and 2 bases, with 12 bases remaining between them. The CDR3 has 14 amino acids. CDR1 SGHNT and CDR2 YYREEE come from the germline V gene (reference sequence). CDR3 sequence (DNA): TGTGCCAGCAGCTCGGGAGTGGTCCCCTACGAGCAGTACTTC. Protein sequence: CASSSGVVPYEQYF.

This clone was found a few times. The CDR3 nucleotides are TGTGCCAGCAATGGGTTGGCAGGCAATCAGCCCCAGCATTTT. Protein product: CASNGLAGNQPQHF. The chain links TRBV2 to TRBJ1-5, with D hard to call. There are 14 residues in the CDR3. V was shortened by 7 bases and J by 2 bases, with 12 bases between the two germline ends. Looked up from germline, CDR1 is SNHLY and CDR2 is FYNNEI.

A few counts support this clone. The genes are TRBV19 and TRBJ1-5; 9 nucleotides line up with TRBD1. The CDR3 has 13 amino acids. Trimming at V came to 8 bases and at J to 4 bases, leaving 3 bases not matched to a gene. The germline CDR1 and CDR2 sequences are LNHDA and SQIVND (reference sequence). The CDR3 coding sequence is TGTGCCAGTGGACAGGGGCTTAATCAGCCCCAGCATTTT. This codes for CASGQGLNQPQHF.

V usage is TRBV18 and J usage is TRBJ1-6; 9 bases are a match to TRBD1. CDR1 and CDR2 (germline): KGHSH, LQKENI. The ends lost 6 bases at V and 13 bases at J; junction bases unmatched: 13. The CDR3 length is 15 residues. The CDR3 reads CASSSDSGQGVPLHF. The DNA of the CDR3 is TGTGCCAGCTCCTCCGATTCGGGACAGGGCGTTCCCCTCCACTTT.

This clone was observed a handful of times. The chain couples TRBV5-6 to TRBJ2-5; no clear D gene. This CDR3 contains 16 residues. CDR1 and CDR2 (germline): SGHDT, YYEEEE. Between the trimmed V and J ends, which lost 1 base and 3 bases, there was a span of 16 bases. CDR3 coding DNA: TGTGCCAGCAGCTTGTTGGTCGGCTACAGAAAAGAGACCCAGTACTTC. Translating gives CASSLLVGYRKETQYF.

The CDR3 reads CASSDNLVTETQYF. The CDR3 coding sequence is TGTGCCAGCAGTGACAATTTGGTTACGGAGACCCAGTACTTC. This chain links TRBV25-1 with TRBJ2-5; D unresolved. The CDR3 loop spans 14 amino acids. Germline V CDR1 and CDR2: MGHDK, SYGVNS. The V and J ends lost 3 bases and 5 bases respectively, with 13 bases between them.

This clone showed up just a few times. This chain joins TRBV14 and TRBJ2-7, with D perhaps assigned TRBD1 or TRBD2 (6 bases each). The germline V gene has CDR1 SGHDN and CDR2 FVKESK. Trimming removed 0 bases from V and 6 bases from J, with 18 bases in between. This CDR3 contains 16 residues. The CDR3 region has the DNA TGTGCCAGCAGCCAAGAGTGGGTTGTACAGGGAGGCGAGCAGTACTTC. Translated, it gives CASSQEWVVQGGEQYF.

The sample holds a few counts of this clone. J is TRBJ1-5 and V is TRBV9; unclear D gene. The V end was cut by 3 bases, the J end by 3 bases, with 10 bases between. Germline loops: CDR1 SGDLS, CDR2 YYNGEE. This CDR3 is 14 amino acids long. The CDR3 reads CASSGPGVNQPQHF. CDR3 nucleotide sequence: TGTGCCAGCAGCGGACCCGGAGTCAATCAGCCCCAGCATTTT.

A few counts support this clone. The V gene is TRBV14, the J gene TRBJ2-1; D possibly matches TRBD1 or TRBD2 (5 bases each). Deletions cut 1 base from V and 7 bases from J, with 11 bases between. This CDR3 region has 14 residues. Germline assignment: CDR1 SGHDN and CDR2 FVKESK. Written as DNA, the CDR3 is TGTGCCAGCAGCCAAGTAGGGACGACTAATGAGCAGTTCTTC. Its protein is CASSQVGTTNEQFF.

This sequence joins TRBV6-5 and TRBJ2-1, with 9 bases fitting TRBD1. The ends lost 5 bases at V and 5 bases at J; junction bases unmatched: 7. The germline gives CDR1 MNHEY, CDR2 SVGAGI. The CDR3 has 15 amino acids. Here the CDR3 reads CASSPGTGKNNEQFF. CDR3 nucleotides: TGTGCCAGCAGTCCCGGGACAGGGAAAAACAATGAGCAGTTCTTC.

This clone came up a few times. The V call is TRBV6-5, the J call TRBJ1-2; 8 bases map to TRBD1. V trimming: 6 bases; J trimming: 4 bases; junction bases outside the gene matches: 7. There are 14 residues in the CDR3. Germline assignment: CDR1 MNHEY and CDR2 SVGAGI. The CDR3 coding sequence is TGTGCCAGCAGCCGGGACAGGAGCGGCTATGGCTACACCTTC. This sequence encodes CASSRDRSGYGYTF.

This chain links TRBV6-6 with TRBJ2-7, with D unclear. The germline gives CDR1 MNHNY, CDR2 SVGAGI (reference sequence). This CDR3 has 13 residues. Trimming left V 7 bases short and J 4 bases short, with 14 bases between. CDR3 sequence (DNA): TGTGCCAGCACGGATCCGCCCCCTTACGAGCAGTACTTC. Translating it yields CASTDPPPYEQYF.

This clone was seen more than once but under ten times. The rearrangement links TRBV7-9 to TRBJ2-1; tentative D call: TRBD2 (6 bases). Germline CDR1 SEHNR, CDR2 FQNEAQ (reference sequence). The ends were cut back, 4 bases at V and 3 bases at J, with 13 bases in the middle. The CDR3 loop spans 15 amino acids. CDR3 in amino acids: CASSSARGNYNEQFF. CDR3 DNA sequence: TGTGCCAGCAGCTCCGCTCGGGGGAACTACAATGAGCAGTTCTTC.

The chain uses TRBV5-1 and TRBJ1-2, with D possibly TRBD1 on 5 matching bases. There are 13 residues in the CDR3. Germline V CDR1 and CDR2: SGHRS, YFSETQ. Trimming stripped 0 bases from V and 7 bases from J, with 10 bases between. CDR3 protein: CASSLGQGPGYTF. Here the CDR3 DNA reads TGCGCCAGCAGCTTGGGCCAGGGCCCTGGCTACACCTTC.

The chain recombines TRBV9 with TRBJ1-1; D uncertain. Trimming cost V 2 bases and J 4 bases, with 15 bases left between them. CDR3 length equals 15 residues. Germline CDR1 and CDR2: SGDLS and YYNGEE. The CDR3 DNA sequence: TGTGCCAGCAGCGTCGACTCCTCGGGGTTCACTGAAGCTTTCTTT. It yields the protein CASSVDSSGFTEAFF.